The 23 T cell receptor beta chains in this list originate from one sample, sequenced in a study of T-cell memory formation after mild COVID-19. Each CDR3 protein is one row after TCRdb ran MiXCR on the 5' RACE reads. The sample holds 170,000 or so distinct CDR3 sequences; about a fifth are singletons and the top ten take roughly 23%. Sequencing input: PBMCs or a T cell subset sorted from them (not recorded which). All receptors derive from an adult woman who had mild COVID-19 (a few samples of this study predate the infection). Cell type and time point are not known.

The CDR3 DNA follows: TGTGCCAGCAAGGCCGGTTACGAGCAGTACTTC. It specifies CASKAGYEQYF. The chain is built from TRBV12-3 or TRBV12-4 and TRBJ2-7; no clear D. The CDR3 is made up of 11 amino acids. Deletions cut 7 bases from V and 4 bases from J, with 8 bases between.

This clonotype came up a few times. This chain links TRBV6-2 or TRBV6-3 with TRBJ2-1; 13 nucleotides line up with TRBD2. V was clipped by 4 bases and J by 8 bases; unmatched bases: 8. The CDR3 has 16 residues. Germline lookup yields CDR1 MNHEY and CDR2 SVGEGT. The CDR3, as DNA: TGTGCCAGCAGTTCGACTAGCGGGAGGAATAAAGATGAGCAGTTCTTC. It translates to CASSSTSGRNKDEQFF.

CDR3 DNA sequence: TGTGCCAGCAGTTACTGGAGTACTAGCGGGATATACGAGCAGTACTTC. It is translated as CASSYWSTSGIYEQYF. The V gene is TRBV6-5, the J gene TRBJ2-7; 10 bases match TRBD2. This CDR3 region has 16 residues. The V and J ends lost 1 base and 4 bases, in that order; junction bases with no gene match: 7. Germline CDR1 reads MNHEY; CDR2 reads SVGAGI.

This clonotype was counted a few times. The chain uses TRBV7-2 and TRBJ1-1, with D unclear. Trimming removed 0 bases at V and 0 bases at J, with 5 bases between. Per the germline V gene, CDR1 is SGHTA and CDR2 is FQGNSA. CDR3 length: 14 residues. CDR3 in amino acids: CASSLAPMNTEAFF. CDR3 nucleotides: TGTGCCAGCAGCTTAGCTCCCATGAACACTGAAGCTTTCTTT.

This clonotype was picked up a small number of times. This sequence joins TRBV7-9 and TRBJ1-2; D unresolved. V lost 1 base to trimming and J lost 0 bases, with 12 bases between them. Per germline, CDR1 SEHNR and CDR2 FQNEAQ (reference sequence). There are 16 residues in the CDR3. The chain's CDR3 is CASSLEGIEANYGYTF. The CDR3 DNA reads as TGTGCCAGCAGCTTAGAGGGAATCGAAGCTAACTATGGCTACACCTTC.

The V and J genes are TRBV12-3 or TRBV12-4 and TRBJ2-7; D is perhaps TRBD1 or TRBD2 (5 bases each). The CDR3 length is 14 residues. Trimming took off 3 bases at V and 6 bases at J, with 15 bases between the two ends. The CDR3 DNA is TGTGCCAGCAGTTTGACGGGGCCGGTGGCCGAGCAGTACTTC. Translated, it gives CASSLTGPVAEQYF.

V gene TRBV7-3 combines with J gene TRBJ2-2; D call uncertain. This CDR3 spans 15 amino acids. Germline-derived CDR1 and CDR2 are SGHTA and FQGTGA. Trimming shortened V by 5 bases and J by 7 bases, and 17 bases separated the two germline ends. CDR3 loop: CASSIAPVGIGELFF. CDR3 bases: TGTGCCAGCAGCATAGCCCCCGTGGGGATCGGGGAGCTGTTTTTT.

This clonotype was detected a few times. V and J are TRBV11-2 and TRBJ1-1, with 11 nucleotides matching TRBD1. Germline CDR1 is SGHAT and CDR2 is FQNNGV. CDR3 length: 16 residues. V dropped 5 bases and J dropped 5; count of bases not matched to a gene: 10. This CDR3 is CASSPAPGQGGTEAFF. Written as DNA, the CDR3 is TGTGCCAGCAGCCCTGCTCCGGGACAGGGGGGGACTGAAGCTTTCTTT. The whole variable domain, remainder taken from reference TRBV11-2 and TRBJ1-1, is EAGVAQSPRYKIIEKRQSVAFWCNPISGHATLYWYQQILGQGPKLLIQFQNNGVVDDSQLPKDRFSAERLKGVDSTLKIQPAKLEDSAVYLCASSPAPGQGGTEAFFGQGTRLTVV.

The V gene is TRBV9, the J gene TRBJ2-3; D remains unclear. Trimming cost V 3 bases and J 5 bases, with 13 bases left between them. The CDR3 is made up of 14 amino acids. CDR1 SGDLS and CDR2 YYNGEE come from the germline V gene. Here the CDR3 DNA reads TGTGCCAGCAGCGGGGAATCGGAAGGAGATACGCAGTATTTT. It translates to CASSGESEGDTQYF.

CDR3 loop: CAISPGGTEAFF. Here the CDR3 DNA reads TGTGCCATCAGTCCCGGGGGCACTGAAGCTTTCTTT. The V gene is TRBV10-3, the J gene TRBJ1-1, with D perhaps matching TRBD1 (5 bases). Germline CDR1 is ENHRY and CDR2 is SYGVKD. There are 12 residues in the CDR3. Trimming cost V 5 bases and J 4 bases, with 8 bases left between them.

The rearrangement uses TRBV10-3 and TRBJ2-1; 7 bases map to TRBD1. Trimming removed 8 bases from V and 5 bases from J; junction bases left unmatched: 9. The CDR3 consists of 14 residues. Germline CDR1 ENHRY, CDR2 SYGVKD. The CDR3 sequence is CAIATGAMDNEQFF. The CDR3 coding sequence is TGTGCCATCGCCACAGGGGCGATGGACAATGAGCAGTTCTTC.

This clonotype was seen a handful of times. The CDR3 here is CASSYFIVPPGPDSDSPLHF. The DNA for the CDR3 is TGTGCCAGCAGCTATTTTATAGTTCCCCCCGGACCAGATTCGGATTCACCCCTCCACTTT. V is TRBV7-8 and J is TRBJ1-6, with no clear D. Germline V gene sequence: CDR1 SGHVS, CDR2 FQNEAQ. Trimming stripped 4 bases from V and 8 bases from J, with 30 bases between. The CDR3 length is 20 residues. The variable domain in full, with the rest retrieved from reference TRBV7-8 and TRBJ1-6, is GAGVSQSPRYKVAKRGQDVALRCDPISGHVSLFWYQQALGQGPEFLTYFQNEAQLDKSGLPSDRFFAERPEGSVSTLKIQRTQQEDSAVYLCASSYFIVPPGPDSDSPLHFGNGTRLTVT.

The V call is TRBV20-1, the J call TRBJ2-1; 10 positions match TRBD2. V shed 3 bases, J shed 4 bases, and the junction held 6 bases outside the gene matches. This CDR3 has 15 residues. Per germline, CDR1 DFQATT and CDR2 SNEGSKA (reference sequence). CDR3 in amino acids: CSARGAGGGYNEQFF. The CDR3 DNA follows: TGCAGTGCTAGGGGAGCGGGAGGGGGTTACAATGAGCAGTTCTTC.

The V gene is TRBV6-2 or TRBV6-3, the J gene TRBJ2-2; the D is unclear. V gave up 2 bases and J gave up 7 bases, with 14 bases separating them. The length of the CDR3 is 15 residues. Germline CDR1 reads MNHEY; CDR2 reads SVGEGT. CDR3 sequence reads: CASSYSLESGGELFF. The CDR3 DNA reads TGTGCCAGCAGTTACAGTCTAGAAAGTGGCGGGGAGCTGTTTTTT.

The genes are TRBV6-5 and TRBJ2-2, with 7 nucleotides matching TRBD1. Germline loops: CDR1 MNHEY, CDR2 SVGAGI. V shed 2 bases and J 3 bases; nucleotides not matched to a gene: 3. The CDR3 extends over 15 amino acids. CDR3 in amino acids: CASSYEGADTGELFF. In DNA, the CDR3 is TGTGCCAGCAGTTACGAGGGGGCGGACACCGGGGAGCTGTTTTTT.

The chain recombines TRBV19 with TRBJ2-7, with D perhaps matching TRBD1 or TRBD2 (5 bases each). Germline CDR1 LNHDA, CDR2 SQIVND (reference sequence). This CDR3 is 13 amino acids long. With 3 bases removed from V and 3 bases from J, the gap between germline ends came to 9 bases. The CDR3 DNA reads TGTGCCAGTAGTATGGATGGGGGCTACGAGCAGTACTTC. Its translation is CASSMDGGYEQYF.

The chain recombines TRBV10-3 with TRBJ2-7; D unresolved. The V gene's germline CDR1 is ENHRY and CDR2 SYGVKD. V was pared by 4 bases and J by 0 bases, with 10 bases between. The CDR3 contains 14 residues. CDR3: CAISGAVSSYEQYF. The CDR3 region has the DNA TGTGCCATCAGTGGGGCGGTTAGCTCCTACGAGCAGTACTTC.

This clonotype was recorded a few times. V usage is TRBV7-6 and J usage is TRBJ2-7, with D perhaps matching TRBD2 (6 bases). This CDR3 region has 15 residues. The V end lost 0 bases, the J end lost 4 bases, and 13 bases lay between the germline ends. Germline CDR1 reads SGHVS; CDR2 reads FNYEAQ. Written as DNA, the CDR3 is TGTGCCAGCAGCTTAGCGCAGGGACTCTATTACGAGCAGTACTTC. Translation: CASSLAQGLYYEQYF.

The chain links TRBV7-6 to TRBJ1-4, with a weak D call TRBD1 (5 bases). This CDR3 has 17 amino acids. Trimming removed 4 bases at V and 8 bases at J, with 23 bases between. From germline, CDR1 is SGHVS and CDR2 FNYEAQ. The CDR3 protein is CASSSIVGPPTGEKLFF. The CDR3 DNA follows: TGTGCCAGCAGCTCTATTGTGGGACCCCCAACAGGCGAAAAACTGTTTTTT. The variable domain in full, with the rest retrieved from reference TRBV7-6 and TRBJ1-4, is GAGVSQSPRYKVTKRGQDVALRCDPISGHVSLYWYRQALGQGPEFLTYFNYEAQQDKSGLPNDRFSAERPEGSISTLTIQRTEQRDSAMYRCASSSIVGPPTGEKLFFGSGTQLSVL.

The chain links TRBV27 to TRBJ2-7; D ambiguous. This CDR3 has 13 amino acids. The V end lost 5 bases, the J end lost 0 bases, and 8 bases lay between the germline ends. Germline CDR1 reads MNHEY; CDR2 reads SMNVEV (reference sequence). CDR3 region: CASSHSPSYEQYF. The CDR3 bases are TGTGCCAGCAGTCACAGTCCCTCCTACGAGCAGTACTTC.

J is TRBJ2-7 and V is TRBV7-3; 8 positions match TRBD1. The CDR3 is 16 residues long. Germline CDR1 is SGHTA and CDR2 is FQGTGA. The V segment lost 5 bases and the J segment 2 bases; nucleotides outside the gene matches: 11. The CDR3 sequence: CASSLRGQGRTYEQYF. CDR3 nucleotide sequence: TGTGCCAGCAGCCTCAGAGGACAGGGAAGGACCTACGAGCAGTACTTC.

This clonotype has more than one count but fewer than ten. This chain links TRBV27 with TRBJ2-7; D remains unclear. Germline lookup yields CDR1 MNHEY and CDR2 SMNVEV (reference sequence). V was trimmed by 1 base and J by 2 bases, leaving 15 bases between them. The CDR3 has 16 amino acids. The DNA for the CDR3 is TGTGCCAGCAGTTTATTGTACCCTCAACCCACCTACGAGCAGTACTTC. Encoded protein: CASSLLYPQPTYEQYF.

The chain joins TRBV4-2 to TRBJ2-5, with TRBD2 matching 10 bases. V shed 3 bases, J shed 5 bases, and the junction held 15 bases outside the gene matches. Germline CDR1 and CDR2: LGHNA and YNFKEQ. This CDR3 contains 18 residues. CDR3 nucleotide sequence: TGTGCCAGCAGCCACGCGATTACAAGCGGGGGGGCGGGGGAGACCCAGTACTTC. It specifies CASSHAITSGGAGETQYF.